This T cell receptor beta chain was captured in a study of cytomegalovirus exposure and HLA in healthy donors. Across the whole study: Among about 380 genotyped donors, around 80% fell in the Caucasian-associated ancestry cluster.

J was trimmed by 4 bases and V by 1 base; bases with no gene match: 3. Germline V gives CDR1 GTSNPN, CDR2 SVGIG (reference sequence). This CDR3 region has 15 residues. Study-wide results and caveats: Near-uniform donor sequencing depth was presumed by presence/absence analyses. In vitro checks showed that a few CMV-associated chains really do target CMV antigens. Generally TCR sequences proved uncommon, though certain public TCRs appeared in numerous donors.

As for this clone: What it binds is unknown.

60 Vbeta and 13 Jbeta primers were used in PCR. Sequencing was performed with immunoSEQ multiplex PCR; in TCRdb, only in-frame clones are kept and a portion is missing. The table records approximately 110,000 clones, 60% to 85% of them present only once. The specimen was PBMCs. The chain employs TRBV30 and TRBJ2-6, with TRBD1 matching 8 bases. This receptor was identified in a female donor in good health and CMV-seropositive. The CDR3 sequence is CAWSGRTGGANVLTF. The DNA of the CDR3 is TGTGCCTGGAGTGGTCGGACAGGGGGGGCCAACGTCCTGACTTTC.